The 25 T cell receptor beta chains below all came from one sample that was sequenced in a study of OX40 agonist ivuxolimab in advanced cancers. Libraries were built with the immunoSEQ multiplex PCR assay. Held by TCRdb, this immuneACCESS table contains in-frame sequences only and omits some clones. Under half of the omission traces to an unresolved V gene where checked; the cause of the rest is unknown. The sample data list 65,000 to 95,000 clones, and roughly 89% of these were observed just once. The top ten hold 0.19% of the sample. Specimen: CD4+ or CD8+ T cells sorted from blood, collected in a trial of the OX40 agonist ivuxolimab. The receptors were gathered from an adult with an advanced solid tumor such as melanoma, head and neck, liver or kidney cancer.

The V gene is TRBV5-4, the J gene TRBJ2-2; possible D gene TRBD2, 5 bases. V lost 4 bases and J 1 base, leaving 14 bases between the germline ends. The V gene's germline CDR1 is SGHNT and CDR2 YYREEE (reference sequence). The CDR3 extends over 16 amino acids. CDR3 coding DNA: TGTGCCAGCAGCCCCATCGGGGTCAAGAACACCGGGGAGCTGTTTTTT. It translates to CASSPIGVKNTGELFF.

The chain joins TRBV13 to TRBJ2-3; the D is unclear. The V and J ends lost 5 bases and 0 bases respectively, with 18 bases between them. Germline lookup yields CDR1 PRHDT and CDR2 FYEKMQ (reference sequence). The CDR3 spans 17 residues. The DNA of the CDR3 is TGTGCCAGCAGCCCTACGGTAAAGAGATATAGCACAGATACGCAGTATTTT. This codes for CASSPTVKRYSTDTQYF. Variable domain in full (rest from reference TRBV13 and TRBJ2-3): AAGVIQSPRHLIKEKRETATLKCYPIPRHDTVYWYQQGPGQDPQFLISFYEKMQSDKGSIPDRFSAQQFSDYHSELNMSSLELGDSALYFCASSPTVKRYSTDTQYFGPGTRLTVL.

This rearrangement joins TRBV7-8 to TRBJ1-5; D might be TRBD1 (5 bases). The germline gives CDR1 SGHVS, CDR2 FQNEAQ. The ends were cut back, 4 bases at V and 0 bases at J, with 16 bases in the middle. CDR3 length: 17 amino acids. Written as DNA, the CDR3 is TGTGCCAGCAGCTCAGGGAGAGTGGGGATTAGCAATCAGCCCCAGCATTTT. Its translation is CASSSGRVGISNQPQHF.

This clone was seen a single time. The rearrangement joins TRBV28 to TRBJ2-4, with 13 bases lining up with TRBD2. V trimming: 8 bases; J trimming: 12 bases; junction bases outside the gene matches: 13. This CDR3 contains 15 residues. The germline gives CDR1 MDHEN, CDR2 SYDVKM. CDR3 DNA: TGTGCCAGCCTTGGACTAGCGGGGGCTTTTTCGAGTCAGTACTTC. Protein product: CASLGLAGAFSSQYF.

The chain joins TRBV5-1 to TRBJ2-1; D ambiguous. CDR1 and CDR2 from the germline V gene are SGHRS and YFSETQ. This CDR3 is built from 11 residues. V was shortened by 0 bases and J by 8 bases, with 3 bases between the two germline ends. CDR3 bases: TGCGCCAGCAGCTTGGAGTATGAGCAGTTCTTC. Its protein product is CASSLEYEQFF. Looking up the rest from reference TRBV5-1 and TRBJ2-1 gives the full variable domain: KAGVTQTPRYLIKTRGQQVTLSCSPISGHRSVSWYQQTPGQGLQFLFEYFSETQRNKGNFPGRFSGRQFSNSRSEMNVSTLELGDSALYLCASSLEYEQFFGPGTRLTVL.

V gene TRBV6-6 combines with J gene TRBJ1-3, with D possibly being TRBD1 (5 bases). Deletions cut 6 bases from V and 0 bases from J, with 12 bases between. The CDR3 runs to 15 residues. Germline lookup yields CDR1 MNHNY and CDR2 SVGAGI (reference sequence). The CDR3: CASRETENSGNTIYF. Here the CDR3 DNA reads TGTGCCAGCAGGGAGACAGAAAACTCTGGAAACACCATATATTTT.

The V and J genes are TRBV18 and TRBJ2-7; 10 bases match TRBD1. Unmatched junction bases numbered 1, after V lost 3 bases and J lost 2 bases. The germline V gene encodes CDR1 KGHSH and CDR2 LQKENI. The CDR3 contains 14 residues. The CDR3 coding sequence is TGTGCCAGCTCACCCGGACAGGGGGCCTACGAGCAGTACTTC. Its translation is CASSPGQGAYEQYF.

This clone has just one count. The J gene is TRBJ2-3, the V gene TRBV5-1; D remains ambiguous. The germline CDR1 and CDR2 sequences are SGHRS and YFSETQ. Trimming pared 3 bases from V and 3 bases from J, leaving 11 bases between. The CDR3 extends over 14 amino acids. This CDR3 is CASSYSTGTDTQYF. The CDR3 nucleotides read TGCGCCAGCAGCTACTCGACTGGGACAGATACGCAGTATTTT.

The CDR3, as DNA: TGTGCCAGCAGCTCCGATGAGGGACACACAGATACGCAGTATTTT. It encodes CASSSDEGHTDTQYF. The chain couples TRBV7-2 to TRBJ2-3; possibly TRBD1 for D (6 bases). The V end was cut by 4 bases, the J end by 2 bases, with 13 bases between. The CDR3 totals 15 residues. The V gene's germline CDR1 is SGHTA and CDR2 FQGNSA.

The chain links TRBV6-1 to TRBJ1-1, with D perhaps matching TRBD1 (5 bases). V was cut by 3 bases and J by 8 bases, with 16 bases left in between. Per germline, CDR1 MNHNS and CDR2 SASEGT. CDR3 length: 14 residues. CDR3 nucleotides: TGTGCCAGCAGTGATCACCGGGACTCCAGAGAAGCTTTCTTT. This translates into CASSDHRDSREAFF.

The chain uses TRBV5-6 and TRBJ1-1; D is unclear. This CDR3 contains 15 residues. Looked up from germline, CDR1 is SGHDT and CDR2 is YYEEEE. V lost 3 bases, J lost 3 bases, and 15 bases lay in between. Here the CDR3 DNA reads TGTGCCAGCAGCTCGGGCCCAAGGGAGCACACTGAAGCTTTCTTT. Protein product: CASSSGPREHTEAFF. The full variable domain, rest sourced from reference TRBV5-6 and TRBJ1-1, is DAGVTQSPTHLIKTRGQQVTLRCSPKSGHDTVSWYQQALGQGPQFIFQYYEEEERQRGNFPDRFSGHQFPNYSSELNVNALLLGDSALYLCASSSGPREHTEAFFGQGTRLTVV.

The DNA for the CDR3 is TGTGCCAGCAGCAAGAGTCCCGGGACAGGGGGCATGGAGGTAAACAATGAGCAGTTCTTC. It is translated as CASSKSPGTGGMEVNNEQFF. The chain is built from TRBV21-1 and TRBJ2-1; the table gives TRBD1 as D, unverified against the DNA. TRBV21-1 is a pseudogene locus. This CDR3 contains 20 residues.

This sequence joins TRBV4-2 and TRBJ1-2; D unclear. Trimming stripped 4 bases from V and 8 bases from J, with 17 bases between. Per the germline V gene, CDR1 is LGHNA and CDR2 is YNFKEQ. The CDR3 consists of 14 residues. In DNA, the CDR3 is TGTGCCAGCAGCCTGGAGGGCCCGGCGGCCGGCTACACCTTC. It specifies CASSLEGPAAGYTF.

The chain is built from TRBV27 and TRBJ2-3; 9 positions agree with TRBD1. The CDR3 length is 14 residues. The germline V gene has CDR1 MNHEY and CDR2 SMNVEV (reference sequence). The V segment lost 7 bases and the J segment 5 bases; nucleotides outside the gene matches: 7. Here the CDR3 DNA reads TGTGCCAGCAAGTTTTGGGACAGGGAAGATACGCAGTATTTT. As protein: CASKFWDREDTQYF.

V gene TRBV7-2 combines with J gene TRBJ2-1; D is perhaps TRBD2 (6 bases). The CDR3 consists of 15 residues. V gave up 2 bases and J gave up 6 bases, with 14 bases separating them. Germline V lookup: CDR1 SGHTA, CDR2 FQGNSA. The CDR3 is CASSLRLVSGNEQFF. DNA for the CDR3: TGTGCCAGCAGCTTAAGACTAGTTTCGGGCAATGAGCAGTTCTTC.

The V and J genes are TRBV2 and TRBJ1-6; tentatively, D is TRBD1 (5 bases). Germline V CDR1 and CDR2: SNHLY, FYNNEI. Trimming left V 4 bases short and J 9 bases short, with 10 bases between. This CDR3 has 13 amino acids. The DNA of the CDR3 is TGTGCCAGCAGTGTTGGGGGTGGTTCACCCCTCCACTTT. This translates into CASSVGGGSPLHF.

The gene calls are TRBV7-2 and TRBJ1-6; TRBD1 agrees at 9 bases. The junction had 13 bases not matched to a gene; V was cut back by 9 bases and J by 10 bases. This CDR3 spans 15 amino acids. Germline CDR1 and CDR2: SGHTA and FQGNSA. The CDR3 nucleotides are TGTGCCAGGAGAGCGTGGGGACAGGGTGTATCACCCCTCCACTTT. Its translation is CARRAWGQGVSPLHF.

The chain recombines TRBV7-2 with TRBJ2-1; D remains unclear. From germline, CDR1 is SGHTA and CDR2 FQGNSA. Deletions cut 2 bases from V and 1 base from J, with 9 bases between. The CDR3 covers 15 residues. CDR3 in amino acids: CASSLTASSYNEQFF. CDR3 sequence (DNA): TGTGCCAGCAGCTTAACGGCCTCTTCCTACAATGAGCAGTTCTTC.

Details on this clone: A read error may produce the germline difference seen at one junction end. J is TRBJ2-1 and V is TRBV13, with 7 nucleotides matching TRBD2. Per the germline V gene, CDR1 is PRHDT and CDR2 is FYEKMQ (reference sequence). This CDR3 has 14 residues. The CDR3 region is CASSDGREWRELIF. The CDR3 region has the DNA TGTGCCAGCAGCGACGGGCGGGAGTGGAGGGAGCTAATCTTC.

The chain has TRBV2 and TRBJ2-1, with TRBD2 identical over 7 bases. This CDR3 has 17 amino acids. The germline CDR1 and CDR2 sequences are SNHLY and FYNNEI. V was clipped by 0 bases and J by 8 bases; unmatched bases: 13. The CDR3 nucleotides read TGTGCCAGCAGTGAAGCGCTGTCGGGGGGTCGAATCGATGAGCAGTTCTTC. It is translated as CASSEALSGGRIDEQFF.

The CDR3 spells CASSFPGETQYF. For the CDR3, the DNA is TGTGCCAGCAGCTTCCCGGGAGAGACCCAGTACTTC. The chain recombines TRBV11-2 with TRBJ2-5; D not certain. CDR3 length equals 12 residues. Germline-derived CDR1 and CDR2 are SGHAT and FQNNGV. Trimming pared 3 bases from V and 4 bases from J, leaving 6 bases between.

V and J are TRBV7-2 and TRBJ2-7; TRBD1 matches 9 bases. Germline trimming cut 2 bases from V and 9 bases from J; bases unmatched to any gene: 5. CDR1 is SGHTA, CDR2 FQGNSA, per germline. CDR3 length equals 13 residues. The CDR3 is CASSLLQGAGQYF. CDR3 in DNA: TGTGCCAGCAGCTTACTACAGGGGGCCGGGCAGTACTTC.

The V gene is TRBV6-5, the J gene TRBJ2-3, with D perhaps matching TRBD2 (7 bases). V shed 2 bases and J shed 0 bases, with 9 bases lying between them. The CDR3 spans 15 residues. In germline, CDR1 is MNHEY, CDR2 SVGAGI. DNA of the CDR3: TGTGCCAGCAGTTACCGCGGGGGCAGCACAGATACGCAGTATTTT. Translation: CASSYRGGSTDTQYF.

This clone has more than one count but fewer than ten. The chain uses TRBV11-1 and TRBJ2-1, with TRBD1 matching over 10 bases. J was trimmed by 5 bases and V by 5 bases; bases with no gene match: 3. The CDR3 contains 14 residues. CDR1 SGHAT and CDR2 FQDESV come from the germline V gene (reference sequence). CDR3 DNA sequence: TGTGCCAGCAGCCCCGGACAGGGGGACAATGAGCAGTTCTTC. Translated, it gives CASSPGQGDNEQFF.

CDR3 sequence reads: CASSLASGRALDEQFF. DNA for the CDR3: TGTGCCAGCAGTTTGGCTAGCGGGAGGGCCCTGGATGAGCAGTTCTTC. This chain joins TRBV28 and TRBJ2-1, with 12 positions matching TRBD2. The CDR3 has 16 residues. The germline V gene encodes CDR1 MDHEN and CDR2 SYDVKM. V shed 3 bases and J 8 bases; nucleotides not matched to a gene: 8.